Below, one TCR beta chain is given with its context. The entry originates in a study of T cell changes during pregnancy in multiple sclerosis. Using immunoSEQ multiplex PCR, the repertoire was profiled, and TCRdb retains in-frame clones only, with some absent. The sample holds around 30,000 clones, 85% to 95% seen once. This CDR3 has 13 residues. CDR1 and CDR2 (germline): SSHAT, FNYEAQ (reference sequence). The V gene end was trimmed by 5 bases and the J gene end by 10 bases; junction bases not matched to a gene: 8. Sequenced here: CD8+ T cells from peripheral blood mononuclear cells, sampled before pregnancy. The rearrangement joins TRBV7-7 to TRBJ2-1; TRBD2 aligns across 7 bases. The sequence came from a female donor with multiple sclerosis, enrolled in a pregnancy study. In DNA form, the CDR3 reads TGTGCCAGCAGCCCCGGGACTACGCGGGAGCAGTTCTTC. Residues: CASSPGTTREQFF. The full variable domain, its missing parts supplied by reference TRBV7-7 and TRBJ2-1, is GAGVSQSPRYKVTKRGQDVTLRCDPISSHATLYWYQQALGQGPEFLTYFNYEAQPDKSGLPSDRFSAERPEGSISTLTIQRTEQRDSAMYRCASSPGTTREQFFGPGTRLTVL.